This record concerns one T cell receptor beta chain sequence. The CDR3 is made up of 13 amino acids. In germline, CDR1 is GTSNPN, CDR2 SVGIG (reference sequence). The J segment lost 11 bases and the V segment lost 2 bases, leaving 8 bases of the junction unmatched. The sample belongs to a study of Ad26.COV2.S vaccination and SARS-CoV-2 variants. Study details: The donor was enrolled in the Ad26.COV2.S arm of the COV1001 trial. Each vaccinee took Ad26.COV2.S intramuscularly, once or twice 56 days apart.

Treatment meaning: 15 to 20 received Ad26.COV2.S at low or high dose, single or two shots; about five received placebo; per-sample allocation not given. Collection of the samples took place on day 63 after the first injection of vaccine or placebo. The donor was a Boston adult aged 18-55 years. The vaccine antigen was prefusion-stabilized Wuhan SARS-CoV-2 spike. The repertoire was sequenced with immunoSEQ multiplex PCR; TCRdb's copy has only in-frame clones and lacks some. The sample includes approximately 300,000 clones, around 84% of them seen just once. V is TRBV30 and J is TRBJ1-2, with TRBD1 matching 10 bases. The sequencing here drew on peripheral blood, taken in a trial of Ad26.COV2.S vaccine versus placebo. The sequence came from a person between 18 and 65 years old who received the Ad26.COV2.S COVID-19 vaccine or a placebo. DNA of the CDR3: TGTGCCTGGAGTAGGGGACAGGGGAAGGAATACACCTTC. Its translation is CAWSRGQGKEYTF.